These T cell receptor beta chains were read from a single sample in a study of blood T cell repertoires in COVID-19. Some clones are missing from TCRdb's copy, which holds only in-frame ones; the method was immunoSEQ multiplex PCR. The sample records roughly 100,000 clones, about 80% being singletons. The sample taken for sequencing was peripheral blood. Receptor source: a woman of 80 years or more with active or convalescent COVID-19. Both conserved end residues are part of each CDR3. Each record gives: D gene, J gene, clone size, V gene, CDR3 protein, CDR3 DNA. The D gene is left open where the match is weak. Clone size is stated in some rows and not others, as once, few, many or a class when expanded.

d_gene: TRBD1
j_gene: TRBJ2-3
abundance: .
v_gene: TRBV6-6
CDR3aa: CASSWGQRSTDTQYF
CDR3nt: TGTGCCAGCAGTTGGGGACAGCGCAGCACAGATACGCAGTATTTT

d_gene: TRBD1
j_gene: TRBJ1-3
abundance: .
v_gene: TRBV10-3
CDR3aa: CATLSGTGGNTIYF
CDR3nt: TGTGCCACGCTCTCCGGGACAGGGGGAAACACCATATATTTT

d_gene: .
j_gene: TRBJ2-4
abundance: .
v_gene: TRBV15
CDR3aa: CATSRDLGVAKNIQYF
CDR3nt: TGTGCCACCAGCAGAGACCTCGGGGTAGCCAAAAACATTCAGTACTTC

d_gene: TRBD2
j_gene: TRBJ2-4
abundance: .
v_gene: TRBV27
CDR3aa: CASSDYTLADKNIQYF
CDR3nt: TGTGCCAGCAGTGACTATACGCTAGCGGACAAAAACATTCAGTACTTC

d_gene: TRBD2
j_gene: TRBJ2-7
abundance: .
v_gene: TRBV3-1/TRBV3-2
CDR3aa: CASSQDLAVAGSSYEQYF
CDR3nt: TGTGCCAGCAGCCAAGATCTTGCGGTAGCGGGTAGCTCCTACGAGCAGTACTTC

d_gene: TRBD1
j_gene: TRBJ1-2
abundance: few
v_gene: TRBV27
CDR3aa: CASSLQGERGYGYTF
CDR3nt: TGTGCCAGCAGTCTCCAGGGGGAGAGAGGCTATGGCTACACCTTC

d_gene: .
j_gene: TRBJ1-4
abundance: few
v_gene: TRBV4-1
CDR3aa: CASSPGLGGIGKLFF
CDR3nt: TGCGCCAGCAGCCCGGGATTGGGGGGGATCGGAAAACTGTTTTTT

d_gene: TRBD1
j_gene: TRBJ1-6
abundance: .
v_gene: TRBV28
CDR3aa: CASSPGTEGSPLHF
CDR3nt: TGTGCCAGCAGTCCCGGGACAGAGGGTTCACCCCTCCACTTT

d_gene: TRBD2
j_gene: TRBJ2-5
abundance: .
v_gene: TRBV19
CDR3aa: CASSMSGGSQYF
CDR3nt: TGTGCCAGTAGTATGTCCGGGGGGTCCCAGTACTTC

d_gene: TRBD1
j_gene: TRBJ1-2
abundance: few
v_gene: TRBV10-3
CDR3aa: CAIRRGQANYGYTF
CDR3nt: TGTGCCATCAGGAGGGGGCAGGCTAACTATGGCTACACCTTC

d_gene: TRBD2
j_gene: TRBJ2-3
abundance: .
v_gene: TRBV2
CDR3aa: CASSESSGRAKDTQYF
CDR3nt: TGTGCCAGCAGTGAAAGTAGCGGGAGGGCCAAAGATACGCAGTATTTT

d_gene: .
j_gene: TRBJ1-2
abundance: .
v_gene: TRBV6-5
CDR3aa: CASSYLGANYGYTF
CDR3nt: TGTGCCAGCAGTTACTTGGGAGCTAACTATGGCTACACCTTC

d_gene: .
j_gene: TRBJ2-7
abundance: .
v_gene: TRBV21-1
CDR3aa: CASSTSRTQDSSYEQYF
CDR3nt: TGTGCCAGCAGCACAAGCCGGACCCAAGACAGTTCCTACGAGCAGTACTTC

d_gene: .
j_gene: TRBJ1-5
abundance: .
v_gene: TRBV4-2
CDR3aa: CASSQDRLRGSNQPQHF
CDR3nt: TGTGCCAGCAGCCAAGATCGTCTCAGGGGCAGCAATCAGCCCCAGCATTTT

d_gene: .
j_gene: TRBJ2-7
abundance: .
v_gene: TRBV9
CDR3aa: CASSAYNFRDTDEQYF
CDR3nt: TGTGCCAGCAGCGCGTATAACTTCCGGGACACAGACGAGCAGTACTTC

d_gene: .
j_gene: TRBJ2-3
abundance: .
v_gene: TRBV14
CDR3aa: CASSDYYGVSDTQYF
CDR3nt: TGTGCCAGCAGCGATTATTACGGAGTTTCAGATACGCAGTATTTT

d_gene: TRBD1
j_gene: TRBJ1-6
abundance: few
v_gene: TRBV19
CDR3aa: CASSDRGNSPLHF
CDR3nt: TGTGCCAGTAGTGACAGGGGGAATTCACCCCTCCACTTT